This TCR beta chain is drawn from a study of human T cells and chemical hapten exposure. Study-wide points: The count of PT1 expanded TCRs correlated positively with patch test score.

TCRdb reprocessed the RACE reads with MiXCR, giving one entry per CDR3 protein. The sample lists more than 65,000 distinct CDR3 sequences, roughly 7.2% occurring once. The time point was: patch test 1, 2 weeks after DPC sensitization. This sample's treatment: therapeutic diphenylcyclopropenone sensitization with weekly scalp DPC. This clonotype was detected only a few times. What it binds is unknown. Germline V lookup: CDR1 MNHNS, CDR2 SASEGT. CDR3 length equals 16 residues. V was clipped by 7 bases and J by 0 bases, with 15 bases between them. This sequence joins TRBV6-1 and TRBJ1-4; D unclear. The sample consisted of whole blood, taken in connection with sensitization to the hapten diphenylcyclopropenone (DPC). The source of this sequence is a woman aged 25 to 39 with alopecia areata. Some clones in this sample may be carry-over from other donors' samples. CDR3 DNA sequence: TGTGCCAGCACTCGTCCCGTCTATGCAACTAATGAAAAACTGTTTTTT. Encoded protein: CASTRPVYATNEKLFF.